A selection of T cell receptor beta chains follows, all from one sample in a study of cytomegalovirus exposure and HLA in healthy donors. The assay was immunoSEQ multiplex PCR, and TCRdb's table has in-frame clones only and misses some. The table includes approximately 120,000 clones, approximately 80% detected once. Sequencing was performed on PBMCs. These receptors all stem from a man aged 40-50 years in good health and CMV-seropositive. Each CDR3 is given with its conserved first and last residue. The D gene is left open where the match is weak.

>TRBD1|TRBV2|TRBJ1-4
CASFRDRGWESEKLFF
>NA|TRBV27|TRBJ2-5
CASSLEYPAGQETQYF
>NA|TRBV6-1|TRBJ1-2
CASSEGRTISYTF
>NA|TRBV4-3|TRBJ1-1
CASSLNEGGYTEAFF
>NA|TRBV7-2|TRBJ2-5
CASTSGVQETQYF
>NA|TRBV5-4|TRBJ2-2
CASSAPEGTGELFF
>TRBD2|TRBV5-4|TRBJ2-3
CASSSKLAGSTDTQYF
>NA|TRBV11-1|TRBJ1-2
CASSGISGIYGYTF
>NA|TRBV19|TRBJ1-5
CASSPRGGASNQPQHF
>NA|TRBV11-1|TRBJ1-1
CASRRKVVGNTEAFF
>NA|TRBV7-9|TRBJ2-1
CASRRGPGSGMGSYNEQFF
>TRBD2|TRBV4-2|TRBJ2-1
CASSQVAGGNNEQFF
>TRBD1|TRBV5-1|TRBJ1-2
CASSSDRALSNYGYTF
>TRBD1|TRBV18|TRBJ1-1
CASSPTGGYSTEAFF
>NA|TRBV12-5|TRBJ2-7
CARVSGGFGYEQYF
>NA|TRBV2|TRBJ2-7
CATQGEQYF
>TRBD1|TRBV30|TRBJ1-1
CAWKAGQRTPNTEAFF
>NA|TRBV11-2|TRBJ2-2
CASSLWASGGSGELFF
>TRBD2|TRBV9|TRBJ2-4
CASSVGRGGRNIQYF
>TRBD1|TRBV7-8|TRBJ1-5
CASSLETGAYSNQPQHF
>TRBD1|TRBV29-1|TRBJ1-4
CSVATGEKLFF
>NA|TRBV27|TRBJ1-1
CASSLSRVHAEAFF
>NA|TRBV28|TRBJ1-6
CASTTGGRYSPLHF
>TRBD1|TRBV4-1|TRBJ2-1
CASSQDRGTGGNEQFF
>TRBD2|TRBV5-4|TRBJ2-2
CASSPRPSGATGELFF
>TRBD2|TRBV5-1|TRBJ2-5
CASSLLSGLETQYF
>TRBD1|TRBV6-1|TRBJ2-7
CASSEALRTGGAYEQYF
>NA|TRBV29-1|TRBJ1-3
CSISLDSGNTIYF
>TRBD2|TRBV11-1|TRBJ2-5
CASSLEGGGGETQYF
>TRBD1|TRBV7-3|TRBJ2-3
CASSRQGATDTQYF
>NA|TRBV29-1|TRBJ2-7
CSVDTGSPYEQYF
>TRBD1|TRBV5-1|TRBJ1-2
CASRKGQGEGYTF
>NA|TRBV7-9|TRBJ1-2
CASSLGGPGVYTF
>NA|TRBV19|TRBJ1-6
CASSIGAVYNSPLHF
>NA|TRBV2|TRBJ2-3
CASSPKRDKDTQYF
>NA|TRBV6-1|TRBJ1-5
CGTSGGNQPQHF
>TRBD1|TRBV2|TRBJ2-1
CASSLSGGQALNEQFF
>NA|TRBV5-6|TRBJ2-2
CASSLGVNTGELFF
>TRBD2|TRBV27|TRBJ2-6
CATTGGAGANVLTF
>TRBD1|TRBV11-2|TRBJ2-7
CASSLNTGVEQYF
>NA|TRBV6-1|TRBJ1-1
CASSPGEMNTEAFF
>TRBD1|TRBV7-2|TRBJ1-2
CASSSTGGGWYGYTF
>TRBD1|TRBV5-1|TRBJ1-1
CASRKGQGITEAFF
>NA|TRBV5-1|TRBJ2-5
CASSPRPEAGATQYF
>TRBD2|TRBV5-1|TRBJ2-3
CASSLASGLADTQYF
>NA|TRBV5-5|TRBJ1-1
CASSPNYVGGTEAFF
>NA|TRBV14|TRBJ1-2
CASSQDPRVEVTF
>NA|TRBV7-3|TRBJ2-1
CASSLGTPYNEQFF
>TRBD2|TRBV15|TRBJ2-4
CATTRTSGGADKNIQYF
>TRBD1|TRBV6-1|TRBJ1-4
CASSEGGGGEKLFF
>NA|TRBV27|TRBJ2-7
CASSLGVSSDEQYF
>NA|TRBV7-9|TRBJ2-1
CASLPYGGEQFF
>TRBD1|TRBV19|TRBJ2-7
CASSTSRDRSSYEQYF
>NA|TRBV9|TRBJ1-1
CASSVGATENTEAFF
>TRBD1|TRBV5-1|TRBJ2-2
CASGTGKMNTGELFF
>NA|TRBV6-6|TRBJ2-7
CASNPGSYEQYF
>TRBD2|TRBV5-1|TRBJ2-3
CASSYVAGGSDTQYF
>NA|TRBV14|TRBJ1-2
CASSQDYGSTAYGYTF
>NA|TRBV21-1|TRBJ2-7
CASSKGQGKLSYEQYF
>TRBD1|TRBV18|TRBJ1-1
CASSQGAENTEAFF